The following is a T cell receptor (beta chain) sequence with its context. Germline trimming cut 2 bases from V and 3 bases from J; bases unmatched to any gene: 8. Germline V lookup: CDR1 MNHNS, CDR2 SASEGT. CDR3 length: 17 residues. The data were obtained in a study of blood T cell repertoires in COVID-19. Study-level background: From the United States, Italy and Spain came samples of acute and convalescent COVID-19. T cells, B-cell-depleted T cells, or PBMCs supplied cDNA or gDNA.

In the authors' methods: The assay estimated nucleated cells by amplifying reference gene primers. Using immunoSEQ multiplex PCR, the repertoire was profiled, and TCRdb retains in-frame clones only, with some absent. Clone size and the V and J calls come from that table; the DNA yielded D and trimming. The profile shows hundreds of thousands of clones, 82% of them singletons. The source of this sequence is an older woman with active or convalescent COVID-19. V usage is TRBV6-1 and J usage is TRBJ2-1, with 9 bases matching TRBD2. Sequenced: peripheral blood. CDR3 DNA sequence: TGTGCCAGCAGTGAAAGTGCGGGGGGGACCTTCTACAATGAGCAGTTCTTC. Its translation: CASSESAGGTFYNEQFF.